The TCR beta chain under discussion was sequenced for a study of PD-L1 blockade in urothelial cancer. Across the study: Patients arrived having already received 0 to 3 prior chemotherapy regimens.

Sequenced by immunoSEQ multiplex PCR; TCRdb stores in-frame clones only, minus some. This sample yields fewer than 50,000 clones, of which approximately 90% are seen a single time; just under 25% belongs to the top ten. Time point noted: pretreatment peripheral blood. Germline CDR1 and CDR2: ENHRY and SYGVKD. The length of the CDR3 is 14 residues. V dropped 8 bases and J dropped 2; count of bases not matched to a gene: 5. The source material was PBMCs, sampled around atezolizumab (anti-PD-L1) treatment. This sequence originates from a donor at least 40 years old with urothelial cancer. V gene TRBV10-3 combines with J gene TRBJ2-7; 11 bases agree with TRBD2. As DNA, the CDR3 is TGTGCCATCGGGGGTAGCGGGAGGGCCTACGAGCAGTACTTC. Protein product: CAIGGSGRAYEQYF.